These 10 T cell receptor beta chains originate from one sample sequenced in a study of blood T cell repertoires in COVID-19. Some clones are missing from TCRdb's copy, which holds only in-frame ones; the method was immunoSEQ multiplex PCR. Of more than 80,000 clones listed, over 70% are singletons. The sequencing sample was made of peripheral blood. Source of these receptors: a woman of 80 years or more with active or convalescent COVID-19.

V usage is TRBV7-2 and J usage is TRBJ1-1; D is unresolved. With 5 bases removed from V and 0 bases from J, the gap between germline ends came to 13 bases. The CDR3 runs 15 residues. CDR1 SGHTA and CDR2 FQGNSA come from the germline V gene. The CDR3 loop reads CASSPMASLNTEAFF. CDR3 bases: TGTGCCAGCAGCCCCATGGCTAGCCTGAACACTGAAGCTTTCTTT.

Only one count was recorded for this clone. The chain combines TRBV7-9 with TRBJ2-1; 13 nucleotides agree with TRBD2. Looked up from germline, CDR1 is SEHNR and CDR2 is FQNEAQ (reference sequence). This CDR3 has 15 amino acids. Trimming took 5 bases from V and 7 from J; bases not matched to a gene: 5. The CDR3 loop reads CASSPEGLAGNEQFF. Written as DNA, the CDR3 is TGTGCCAGCAGCCCGGAGGGACTAGCGGGAAATGAGCAGTTCTTC.

V gene TRBV28 combines with J gene TRBJ2-7; maybe TRBD1 (6 bases). CDR3 length equals 16 residues. Germline-derived CDR1 and CDR2 are MDHEN and SYDVKM. Trimming shortened V by 5 bases and J by 2 bases, and 19 bases separated the two germline ends. CDR3 in amino acids: CASSPRTAYTTYEQYF. The CDR3 DNA follows: TGTGCCAGCAGTCCAAGGACAGCCTATACTACCTACGAGCAGTACTTC.

This clone showed up just a few times. The chain links TRBV7-2 to TRBJ2-2, with D perhaps matching TRBD2 (5 bases). CDR1 and CDR2 (germline): SGHTA, FQGNSA. The CDR3 has 13 residues. V was pared by 4 bases and J by 7 bases, with 10 bases between. CDR3: CASSSYRGGELFF. The CDR3 DNA is TGTGCCAGCAGCTCCTACCGGGGCGGGGAGCTGTTTTTT.

The chain links TRBV2 to TRBJ1-1; D gene unclear. V gave up 3 bases and J gave up 4 bases, with 12 bases separating them. Germline lookup yields CDR1 SNHLY and CDR2 FYNNEI. This CDR3 region has 14 residues. CDR3 region: CASSDQRAGTEAFF. The CDR3, as DNA: TGTGCCAGCAGTGATCAGAGGGCGGGCACTGAAGCTTTCTTT. Based on the CDR3 plus reference TRBV2 and TRBJ1-1, the full variable domain is EPEVTQTPSHQVTQMGQEVILRCVPISNHLYFYWYRQILGQKVEFLVSFYNNEISEKSEIFDDQFSVERPDGSNFTLKIRSTKLEDSAMYFCASSDQRAGTEAFFGQGTRLTVV.

The rearrangement uses TRBV6-2 or TRBV6-3 and TRBJ1-5, with D possibly matching TRBD1 (5 bases). Per the germline V gene, CDR1 is MNHEY and CDR2 is SVGEGT. The CDR3 covers 14 residues. Between the trimmed V and J ends, which lost 4 bases and 2 bases, there was a span of 9 bases. CDR3 DNA: TGTGCCAGCAGTTCTCGCAGGGGCAATCAGCCCCAGCATTTT. Its protein product is CASSSRRGNQPQHF.

The CDR3 reads CASSTGGNTGELFF. CDR3 coding DNA: TGCGCCAGCAGCACGGGGGGGAACACCGGGGAGCTGTTTTTT. The gene calls are TRBV5-1 and TRBJ2-2; TRBD2 matches at 7 bases. Germline V gene sequence: CDR1 SGHRS, CDR2 YFSETQ. Losses at the gene ends were 4 bases for V and 1 base for J; bases not matched to a gene: 1. The CDR3 covers 14 residues.

V is TRBV7-3 and J is TRBJ2-3; 10 bases align to TRBD2. Germline-derived CDR1 and CDR2 are SGHTA and FQGTGA. The junction had 6 bases not matched to a gene; V was cut back by 2 bases and J by 4 bases. The CDR3 is made up of 16 amino acids. The CDR3 is CASSLVTSGLSDTQYF. The DNA for the CDR3 is TGTGCCAGCAGCTTAGTGACTAGCGGGTTATCAGATACGCAGTATTTT.

In DNA, the CDR3 is TGTGCCAGCAGCTTAGACCCCCGTCAGGTCTACAATGAGCAGTTCTTC. It encodes CASSLDPRQVYNEQFF. This chain joins TRBV7-9 and TRBJ2-1; D unclear. Trimming shortened V by 1 base and J by 3 bases, and 13 bases separated the two germline ends. The CDR3 runs to 16 residues. Germline V CDR1 and CDR2: SEHNR, FQNEAQ (reference sequence).

V usage is TRBV27 and J usage is TRBJ2-4, with TRBD2 matching 10 bases. This CDR3 spans 16 amino acids. The junction had 8 bases not matched to a gene; V was cut back by 2 bases and J by 7 bases. Germline lookup yields CDR1 MNHEY and CDR2 SMNVEV (reference sequence). CDR3 in DNA: TGTGCCAGCAGTTTAGTTGTAGCGGGAGGAGGGAACATTCAGTACTTC. The encoded protein is CASSLVVAGGGNIQYF.